These 25 T cell receptor beta chains were sequenced from one sample in a study of blood T cell repertoires in COVID-19. Assay used: immunoSEQ multiplex PCR; TCRdb lists only in-frame clones, some missing. Seen here are 200,000 to 250,000 clones, approximately 84% observed once, and the top ten hold around 3%. The specimen was peripheral blood. The origin of the receptors is a man between 50 and 59 years old who had recovered from COVID-19.

V usage is TRBV27 and J usage is TRBJ2-7, with TRBD1 identical over 10 bases. This CDR3 is 15 amino acids long. J lost 6 bases, V lost 6 bases, and 11 bases had no gene match. The germline gives CDR1 MNHEY, CDR2 SMNVEV (reference sequence). CDR3 loop: CASSITGTGVFEQYF. CDR3 coding DNA: TGTGCCAGCAGCATAACCGGGACAGGGGTGTTCGAGCAGTACTTC.

This clone has a single count. The chain is built from TRBV19 and TRBJ2-1, with 12 positions matching TRBD2. In germline, CDR1 is LNHDA, CDR2 SQIVND (reference sequence). The CDR3 runs 15 residues. J lost 6 bases, V lost 6 bases, and 6 bases had no gene match. The CDR3 region is CASSSLAGGPNEQFF. The CDR3 nucleotides are TGTGCCAGTAGCTCCCTAGCGGGAGGGCCCAATGAGCAGTTCTTC.

The V and J genes are TRBV6-1 and TRBJ2-1; 11 nucleotides align to TRBD2. The V gene's germline CDR1 is MNHNS and CDR2 SASEGT. This CDR3 contains 15 residues. The junction had 7 bases not matched to a gene; V was cut back by 3 bases and J by 9 bases. The CDR3 sequence is CASSDSGRARTEQFF. CDR3 DNA sequence: TGTGCCAGCAGTGATAGCGGGAGGGCCCGGACTGAGCAGTTCTTC.

The chain has TRBV7-8 and TRBJ2-2; D gene unclear. The CDR3 is 13 amino acids. Trimming left V 4 bases short and J 3 bases short, with 6 bases between. Germline CDR1 is SGHVS and CDR2 is FQNEAQ. The CDR3 sequence is CASSYSHTGELFF. The DNA for the CDR3 is TGTGCCAGCAGCTACAGTCACACCGGGGAGCTGTTTTTT.

The chain has TRBV18 and TRBJ1-3; 7 bases match TRBD1. V shed 5 bases, J shed 4 bases, and the junction held 8 bases outside the gene matches. CDR3 length: 15 amino acids. In germline, CDR1 is KGHSH, CDR2 LQKENI. The CDR3 here is CASSSTGFEGNTIYF. CDR3 bases: TGTGCCAGCTCATCGACAGGGTTTGAAGGAAACACCATATATTTT.

The chain recombines TRBV27 with TRBJ2-7, with D possibly matching TRBD2 (5 bases). There are 14 residues in the CDR3. Germline values: CDR1 MNHEY, CDR2 SMNVEV (reference sequence). Trimming took off 5 bases at V and 3 bases at J, with 14 bases between the two ends. CDR3 sequence (DNA): TGTGCCAGCAGTAGAACCGGGAACCACTACGAGCAGTACTTC. This sequence encodes CASSRTGNHYEQYF.

The V and J genes are TRBV4-1 and TRBJ2-1; 12 bases fit TRBD2. Germline values: CDR1 MGHRA, CDR2 YSYEKL. This CDR3 is 18 amino acids long. V lost 4 bases, J lost 8 bases, and 15 bases stayed unmatched. In DNA, the CDR3 is TGCGCCAGCAGCCCCATCACTAGCGGGAGGCCCCTCAGGGATGAGCAGTTCTTC. This sequence encodes CASSPITSGRPLRDEQFF.

The chain combines TRBV5-1 with TRBJ2-2, with a possible D match to TRBD2 (7 bases). V was trimmed by 4 bases and J by 6 bases, leaving 13 bases between them. Germline lookup yields CDR1 SGHRS and CDR2 YFSETQ. The CDR3 consists of 14 residues. CDR3 sequence (DNA): TGCGCCAGCAGCACGGACGGGGGGCCCGGGGAGCTGTTTTTT. It is translated as CASSTDGGPGELFF.

This clone showed up just a few times. The chain uses TRBV28 and TRBJ2-7; TRBD2 aligns across 8 bases. Germline V gene data show CDR1 as MDHEN and CDR2 as SYDVKM. Trimming cost V 6 bases and J 2 bases; bases outside gene matches: 9. This CDR3 is 15 amino acids long. The CDR3 DNA follows: TGTGCCAGCAGGCCCCCGGGACTAGGGACCTACGAGCAGTACTTC. Translated: CASRPPGLGTYEQYF.

DNA of the CDR3: TGTGCCAGCAGGGGACAGGGACATTACAATGAGCAGTTCTTC. It encodes CASRGQGHYNEQFF. J is TRBJ2-1 and V is TRBV27; 9 bases align to TRBD1. Losses at the gene ends were 6 bases for V and 4 bases for J; bases not matched to a gene: 4. The CDR3 is 14 amino acids. Germline CDR1 is MNHEY and CDR2 is SMNVEV (reference sequence).

The rearrangement joins TRBV29-1 to TRBJ1-5; 7 nucleotides align to TRBD1. The CDR3 extends over 16 amino acids. The ends lost 6 bases at V and 6 bases at J; junction bases unmatched: 17. The germline gives CDR1 SQVTM, CDR2 ANQGSEA. The CDR3 nucleotides are TGCAGCGTCGTGACAGGGACCCCATCAAAGGGTCAGCCCCAGCATTTT. It yields the protein CSVVTGTPSKGQPQHF.

Worth noting for this clone: Additional DNA sequences in this sample encode the identical CDR3. The J gene is TRBJ1-5, the V gene TRBV5-5; D is undetermined. CDR1 is SGHKS, CDR2 YYEKEE, per germline (reference sequence). Trimming shortened V by 0 bases and J by 0 bases, and 7 bases separated the two germline ends. The CDR3 extends over 15 amino acids. The CDR3 DNA is TGTGCCAGCAGCTTGGACAGTTATAGCAATCAGCCCCAGCATTTT. It specifies CASSLDSYSNQPQHF.

This rearrangement joins TRBV5-1 to TRBJ2-7; 9 nucleotides line up with TRBD2. The CDR3 runs to 14 residues. Germline V gene lookup returns CDR1 SGHRS and CDR2 YFSETQ. J gave up 2 bases and V 4 bases, and 4 bases lay outside the gene matches. CDR3: CASSKTSGPYEQYF. Written as DNA, the CDR3 is TGCGCCAGCAGCAAAACTAGCGGGCCCTACGAGCAGTACTTC.

The V gene is TRBV5-1, the J gene TRBJ2-2, with 8 bases that match TRBD1. CDR3 length equals 16 residues. The germline CDR1 and CDR2 sequences are SGHRS and YFSETQ. The junction had 5 bases not matched to a gene; V was cut back by 4 bases and J by 0 bases. The DNA of the CDR3 is TGCGCCAGCAGCGCGACAGGGGTGGCGAACACCGGGGAGCTGTTTTTT. It translates to CASSATGVANTGELFF.

The chain uses TRBV3-1 (or the pseudogene TRBV3-2) and TRBJ2-5; 9 bases fit TRBD2. The trim removed 0 bases at V and 5 bases at J, leaving 7 bases unmatched. Germline loops: CDR1 LGHDT, CDR2 YNNKEL (reference sequence). This CDR3 is 16 amino acids long. CDR3 loop: CASSQDRGRASETQYF. The CDR3 coding sequence is TGTGCCAGCAGCCAAGATCGCGGGAGGGCTTCGGAGACCCAGTACTTC.

CDR3 in amino acids: CASSLGTSGSYNEQFF. The CDR3 DNA follows: TGTGCCAGCAGCTTAGGGACTAGCGGGAGCTACAATGAGCAGTTCTTC. The chain combines TRBV11-3 with TRBJ2-1; 13 bases fit TRBD2. The CDR3 sequence is 16 residues long. Germline V gene data show CDR1 as SGHNT and CDR2 as YENEEA. J lost 3 bases, V lost 1 base, and 0 bases had no gene match.

The V gene is TRBV5-1, the J gene TRBJ1-3; TRBD1 agrees at 7 bases. Germline CDR1 SGHRS, CDR2 YFSETQ. CDR3 length: 15 residues. V lost 4 bases and J lost 0; bases outside the gene matches: 4. The CDR3 DNA sequence: TGCGCCAGCAGCACGGGACAGACCTCTGGAAACACCATATATTTT. Amino acids: CASSTGQTSGNTIYF.

This clone has a single count. The chain couples TRBV27 to TRBJ2-7; weak D call: TRBD2 (6 bases). The CDR3 is made up of 20 amino acids. Germline assignment: CDR1 MNHEY and CDR2 SMNVEV (reference sequence). The ends were cut back, 1 base at V and 4 bases at J, with 29 bases in the middle. CDR3 sequence (DNA): TGTGCCAGCAGTTTATATCGGGTTAACGCGGAGGGCCTAGAGACGTACGAGCAGTACTTC. Its protein is CASSLYRVNAEGLETYEQYF.

V usage is TRBV6-6 and J usage is TRBJ2-3; 9 positions match TRBD2. CDR1 is MNHNY and CDR2 is SVGAGI in the germline V gene (reference sequence). With V trimmed by 10 bases and J by 6 bases, 17 bases remained unmatched. This CDR3 region has 16 residues. For the CDR3, the DNA is TGTGCCACCAAATCTCAACTAGCGGGCGAGTGGGATACGCAGTATTTT. Its protein is CATKSQLAGEWDTQYF.

The J gene is TRBJ2-3, the V gene TRBV25-1, with 9 nucleotides matching TRBD1. V lost 2 bases, J lost 3 bases, and 9 bases stayed unmatched. The CDR3 spans 17 residues. Germline CDR1 reads MGHDK; CDR2 reads SYGVNS. The CDR3 DNA reads TGTGCCAGCAGTGAAGGGGACAGGGTAGGCGGAACAGATACGCAGTATTTT. It encodes CASSEGDRVGGTDTQYF.

The chain combines TRBV25-1 with TRBJ2-5, with D perhaps matching TRBD1 (5 bases). The CDR3 extends over 14 amino acids. V was shortened by 2 bases and J by 4 bases, with 11 bases between the two germline ends. Germline CDR1 is MGHDK and CDR2 is SYGVNS. CDR3 protein: CASSEPGWSETQYF. CDR3 nucleotide sequence: TGTGCCAGCAGTGAACCAGGGTGGTCAGAGACCCAGTACTTC.

This chain links TRBV9 with TRBJ2-3; 8 nucleotides match TRBD2. The CDR3 totals 17 residues. Germline V CDR1 and CDR2: SGDLS, YYNGEE. After removal of 0 bases from V and 3 bases from J, the junction contained 9 bases not matched to a gene. The DNA of the CDR3 is TGTGCCAGCAGCGTAGGGGTTAGCGGGACGAGGACAGATACGCAGTATTTT. Translated, it gives CASSVGVSGTRTDTQYF.

The J gene is TRBJ2-1, the V gene TRBV9, with D unresolved. Looked up from germline, CDR1 is SGDLS and CDR2 is YYNGEE. V lost 0 bases, J lost 9 bases, and 13 bases lay in between. The CDR3 sequence is 14 residues long. CDR3 sequence: CASSVGSLSPEQFF. CDR3 DNA sequence: TGTGCCAGCAGCGTAGGGTCCTTGAGTCCTGAGCAGTTCTTC.

The rearrangement joins TRBV12-3 or TRBV12-4 to TRBJ2-3; D not certain. The length of the CDR3 is 12 residues. Trimming removed 6 bases at V and 0 bases at J, with 4 bases between. CDR3 DNA: TGTGCCAGCAGCACTAGCACAGATACGCAGTATTTT. It is translated as CASSTSTDTQYF.

This sequence joins TRBV3-1 (or the pseudogene TRBV3-2) and TRBJ2-2; D gene ambiguous. Germline CDR1 is LGHDT and CDR2 is YNNKEL (reference sequence). This CDR3 is built from 15 residues. Trimming pared 4 bases from V and 5 bases from J, leaving 14 bases between. CDR3 nucleotides: TGTGCCAGCAGCCTAATCCCGACCGGGACCGGGGAGCTGTTTTTT. Residues: CASSLIPTGTGELFF.